Below, 9 T cell receptor beta chains from the same sample are listed, as sequenced in a study of control samples from healthy donors and cancer patients. TCRdb keeps only in-frame clones here, not all; method: immunoSEQ multiplex PCR. The sample lists approximately 82,000 clones, 80% to 90% occurring once. The sequenced sample consisted of blood. These receptors all come from a man aged 50-59 years in good health.

This chain joins TRBV3-1 (or the pseudogene TRBV3-2) and TRBJ1-5, with 7 bases identical to TRBD1. The CDR3 covers 14 residues. Germline trimming cut 4 bases from V and 2 bases from J; bases unmatched to any gene: 2. CDR1 and CDR2 from the germline V gene are LGHDT and YNNKEL (reference sequence). The chain's CDR3 is CASSRTGGNQPQHF. The CDR3 bases are TGTGCCAGCAGCCGGACAGGAGGCAATCAGCCCCAGCATTTT.

V is TRBV7-2 and J is TRBJ1-2; D gene uncertain. The ends were cut back, 7 bases at V and 2 bases at J, with 14 bases in the middle. Germline V gives CDR1 SGHTA, CDR2 FQGNSA. The CDR3 length is 14 residues. CDR3 residues: CASIDLRENYGYTF. CDR3 sequence (DNA): TGTGCCAGCATCGATTTACGGGAAAACTATGGCTACACCTTC.

The V call is TRBV7-8, the J call TRBJ2-5; the D gene is possibly TRBD2 (6 bases). The germline V gene encodes CDR1 SGHVS and CDR2 FQNEAQ. V lost 3 bases, J lost 5 bases, and 25 bases lay in between. This CDR3 has 18 amino acids. CDR3 sequence (DNA): TGTGCCAGCAGCTTTGGACTACAGAGTACAAGGACCCATGAGACCCAGTACTTC. It encodes CASSFGLQSTRTHETQYF.

The chain links TRBV7-2 to TRBJ1-1, with D perhaps matching TRBD1 (6 bases). Per germline, CDR1 SGHTA and CDR2 FQGNSA. The CDR3 covers 15 residues. Trimming stripped 6 bases from V and 3 bases from J, with 17 bases between. The CDR3 DNA sequence: TGTGCCAGCAGTCCAGGGGCAGGGGAATACACTGAAGCTTTCTTT. Amino acids: CASSPGAGEYTEAFF. Full variable domain (remainder filled in from reference TRBV7-2 and TRBJ1-1): GAGVSQSPSNKVTEKGKDVELRCDPISGHTALYWYRQSLGQGLEFLIYFQGNSAPDKSGLPSDRFSAERTGGSVSTLTIQRTQQEDSAVYLCASSPGAGEYTEAFFGQGTRLTVV.

On this clone: Other DNA variants within this sample encode the same CDR3. The chain recombines TRBV30 with TRBJ2-3, with a weak D call TRBD2 (5 bases). Germline lookup yields CDR1 GTSNPN and CDR2 SVGIG (reference sequence). This CDR3 comprises 14 residues. V was cut by 1 base and J by 0 bases, with 8 bases left in between. As DNA, the CDR3 is TGTGCCTGGAGTGGCGGCGGGAGCACAGATACGCAGTATTTT. Encoded protein: CAWSGGGSTDTQYF.

The rearrangement uses TRBV10-1 and TRBJ1-1; maybe TRBD1 (6 bases). Germline CDR1 is WNHNN and CDR2 is SYGVQD (reference sequence). The CDR3 has 15 amino acids. The V end lost 3 bases, the J end lost 4 bases, and 15 bases lay between the germline ends. The CDR3 sequence is CASSDEGGSSTEAFF. CDR3 DNA sequence: TGCGCCAGCAGTGATGAGGGGGGTAGCTCCACTGAAGCTTTCTTT.

The chain carries TRBV6-5 and TRBJ2-2, with a weak D call TRBD1 (6 bases). V shed 7 bases and J shed 1 base, with 7 bases lying between them. CDR1 is MNHEY and CDR2 is SVGAGI in the germline V gene. The CDR3 length is 13 residues. CDR3 region: CASMTGNTGELFF. In DNA, the CDR3 is TGTGCCAGCATGACAGGGAACACCGGGGAGCTGTTTTTT.

This clone was seen a single time. V usage is TRBV6-2 or TRBV6-3 and J usage is TRBJ2-7; D tentatively fits TRBD1 or TRBD2 (6 bases each). CDR1 and CDR2 (germline): MNHEY, SVGEGT. The CDR3 sequence is 16 residues long. V lost 6 bases and J lost 3, with 21 bases in between. Here the CDR3 reads CASSSWGAALGYEQYF. The CDR3 nucleotides are TGTGCCAGCAGCTCCTGGGGGGCGGCTCTTGGCTACGAGCAGTACTTC.

V is TRBV11-3 and J is TRBJ2-3; 10 nucleotides match TRBD2. V shed 4 bases and J 9 bases; nucleotides not matched to a gene: 13. The CDR3 is made up of 16 amino acids. Germline lookup yields CDR1 SGHNT and CDR2 YENEEA. CDR3 amino acids: CASSSGTSDYSQTQYF. The CDR3 DNA reads as TGTGCCAGCAGCTCCGGGACTAGCGACTACAGTCAGACGCAGTATTTT.